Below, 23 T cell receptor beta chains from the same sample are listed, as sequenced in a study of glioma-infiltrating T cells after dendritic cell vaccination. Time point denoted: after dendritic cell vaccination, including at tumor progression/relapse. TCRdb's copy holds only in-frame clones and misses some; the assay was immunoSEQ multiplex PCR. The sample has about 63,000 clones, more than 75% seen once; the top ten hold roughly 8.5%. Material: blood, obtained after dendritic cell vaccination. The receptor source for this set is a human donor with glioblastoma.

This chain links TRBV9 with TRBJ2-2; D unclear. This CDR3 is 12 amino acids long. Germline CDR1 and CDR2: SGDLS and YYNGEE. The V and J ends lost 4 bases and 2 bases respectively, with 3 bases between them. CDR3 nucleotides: TGTGCCAGCAGCCTAAACACCGGGGAGCTGTTTTTT. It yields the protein CASSLNTGELFF.

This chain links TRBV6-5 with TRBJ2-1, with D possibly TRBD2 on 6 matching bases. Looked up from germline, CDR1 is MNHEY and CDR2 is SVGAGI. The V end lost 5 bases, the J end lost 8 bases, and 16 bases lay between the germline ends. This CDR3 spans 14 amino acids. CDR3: CASSEGLASDEQFF. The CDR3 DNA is TGTGCCAGCAGTGAAGGTCTAGCGAGCGATGAGCAGTTCTTC.

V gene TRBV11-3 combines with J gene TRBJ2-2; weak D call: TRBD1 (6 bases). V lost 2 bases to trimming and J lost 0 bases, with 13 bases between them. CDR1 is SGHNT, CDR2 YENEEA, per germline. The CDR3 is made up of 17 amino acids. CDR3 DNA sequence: TGTGCCAGCAGCTTATTCCTACAGGGAGCGAACACCGGGGAGCTGTTTTTT. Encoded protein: CASSLFLQGANTGELFF. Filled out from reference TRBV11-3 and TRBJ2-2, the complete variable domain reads EAGVVQSPRYKIIEKKQPVAFWCNPISGHNTLYWYLQNLGQGPELLIRYENEEAVDDSQLPKDRFSAERLKGVDSTLKIQPAELGDSAVYLCASSLFLQGANTGELFFGEGSRLTVL.

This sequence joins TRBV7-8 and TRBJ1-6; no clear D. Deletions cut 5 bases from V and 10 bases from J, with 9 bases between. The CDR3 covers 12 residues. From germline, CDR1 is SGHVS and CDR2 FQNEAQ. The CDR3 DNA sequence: TGTGCCAGCAGCCCCGATACATCACCCCTCCACTTT. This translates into CASSPDTSPLHF.

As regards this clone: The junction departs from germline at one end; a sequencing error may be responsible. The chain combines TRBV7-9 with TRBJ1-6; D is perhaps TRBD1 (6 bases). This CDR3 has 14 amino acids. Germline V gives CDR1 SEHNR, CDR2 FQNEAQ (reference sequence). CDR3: CASSVAGVDSPLHF. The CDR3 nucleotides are TGTGCCAGCAGCGTAGCAGGGGTCGATTCACCCCTCCACTTT.

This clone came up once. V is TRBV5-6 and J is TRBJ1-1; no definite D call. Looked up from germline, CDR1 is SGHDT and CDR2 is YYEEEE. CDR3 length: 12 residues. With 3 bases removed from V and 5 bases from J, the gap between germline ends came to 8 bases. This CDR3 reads CASSSYGTEAFF. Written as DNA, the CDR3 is TGTGCCAGCAGCTCTTACGGGACTGAAGCTTTCTTT.

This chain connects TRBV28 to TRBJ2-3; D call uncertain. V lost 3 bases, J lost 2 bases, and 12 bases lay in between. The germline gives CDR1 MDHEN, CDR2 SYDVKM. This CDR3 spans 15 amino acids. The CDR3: CASSFSGSPTDTQYF. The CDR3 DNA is TGTGCCAGCAGTTTTTCCGGGTCCCCCACAGATACGCAGTATTTT.

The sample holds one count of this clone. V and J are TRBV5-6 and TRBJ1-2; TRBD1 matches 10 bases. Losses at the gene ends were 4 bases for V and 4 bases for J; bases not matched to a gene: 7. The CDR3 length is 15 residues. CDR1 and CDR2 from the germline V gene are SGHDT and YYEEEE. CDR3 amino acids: CASSPTGGMVYGYTF. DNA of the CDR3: TGTGCCAGCAGCCCGACAGGGGGCATGGTCTATGGCTACACCTTC.

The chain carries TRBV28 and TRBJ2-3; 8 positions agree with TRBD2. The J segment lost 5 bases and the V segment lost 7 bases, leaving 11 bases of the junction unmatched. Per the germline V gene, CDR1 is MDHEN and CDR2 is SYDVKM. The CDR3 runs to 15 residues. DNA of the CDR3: TGTGCCAGCAACAACGGCGGGGGGTTAGGAGATACGCAGTATTTT. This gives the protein CASNNGGGLGDTQYF.

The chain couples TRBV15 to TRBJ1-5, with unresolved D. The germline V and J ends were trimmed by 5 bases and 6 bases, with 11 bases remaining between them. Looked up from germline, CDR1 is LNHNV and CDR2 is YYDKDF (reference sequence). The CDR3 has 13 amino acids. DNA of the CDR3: TGTGCCACCAGCCGTCTACAGTTTCAGCCCCAGCATTTT. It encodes CATSRLQFQPQHF.

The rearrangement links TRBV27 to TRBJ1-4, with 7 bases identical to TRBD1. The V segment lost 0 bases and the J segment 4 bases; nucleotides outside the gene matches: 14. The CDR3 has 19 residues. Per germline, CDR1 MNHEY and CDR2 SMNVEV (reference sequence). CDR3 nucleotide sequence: TGTGCCAGCAGTTTATCGTCCCTTCGTACAGGGGTCGATAATGAAAAACTGTTTTTT. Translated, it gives CASSLSSLRTGVDNEKLFF.

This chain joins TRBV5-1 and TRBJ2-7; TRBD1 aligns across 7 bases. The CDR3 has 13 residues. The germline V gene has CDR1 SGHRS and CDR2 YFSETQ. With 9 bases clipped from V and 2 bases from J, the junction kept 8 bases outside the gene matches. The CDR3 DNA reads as TGCGCCACCCGCTGGGACAGTGCCTACGAGCAGTACTTC. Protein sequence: CATRWDSAYEQYF.

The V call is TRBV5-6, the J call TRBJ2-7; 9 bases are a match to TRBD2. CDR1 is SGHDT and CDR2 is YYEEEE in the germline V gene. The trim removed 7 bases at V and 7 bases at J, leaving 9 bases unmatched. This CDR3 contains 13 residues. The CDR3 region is CASLRGGAGEQYF. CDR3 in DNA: TGTGCCAGCCTCCGCGGGGGGGCGGGGGAGCAGTACTTC.

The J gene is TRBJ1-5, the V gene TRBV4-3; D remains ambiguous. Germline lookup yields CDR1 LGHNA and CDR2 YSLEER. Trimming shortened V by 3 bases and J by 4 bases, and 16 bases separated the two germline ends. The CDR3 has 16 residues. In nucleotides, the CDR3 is TGCGCCAGCAGCCATGCCTGGGCGTCCGGAAATCAGCCCCAGCATTTT. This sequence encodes CASSHAWASGNQPQHF.

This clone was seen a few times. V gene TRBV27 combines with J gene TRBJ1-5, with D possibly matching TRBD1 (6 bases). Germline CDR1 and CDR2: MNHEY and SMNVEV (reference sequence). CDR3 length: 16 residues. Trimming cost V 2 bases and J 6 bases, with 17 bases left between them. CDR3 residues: CASSLKGGTAGQPQHF. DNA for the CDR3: TGTGCCAGCAGTTTAAAGGGGGGGACTGCAGGTCAGCCCCAGCATTTT.

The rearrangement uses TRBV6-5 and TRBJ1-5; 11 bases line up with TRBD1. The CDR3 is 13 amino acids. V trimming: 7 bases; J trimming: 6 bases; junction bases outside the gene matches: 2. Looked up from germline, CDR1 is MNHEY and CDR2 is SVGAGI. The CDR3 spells CASTDRGLQPQHF. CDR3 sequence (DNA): TGTGCCAGCACGGACAGGGGGCTTCAGCCCCAGCATTTT.

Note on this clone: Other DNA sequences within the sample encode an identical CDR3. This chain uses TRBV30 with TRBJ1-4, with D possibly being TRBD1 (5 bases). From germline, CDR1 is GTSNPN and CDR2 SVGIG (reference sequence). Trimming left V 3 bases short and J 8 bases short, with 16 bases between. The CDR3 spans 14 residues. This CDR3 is CAWRTGPGKEKLFF. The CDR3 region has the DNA TGTGCCTGGAGAACAGGCCCAGGGAAGGAAAAACTGTTTTTT. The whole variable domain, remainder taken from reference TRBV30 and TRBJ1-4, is SQTIHQWPATLVQPVGSPLSLECTVEGTSNPNLYWYRQAAGRGLQLLFYSVGIGQISSEVPQNLSASRPQDRQFILSSKKLLLSDSGFYLCAWRTGPGKEKLFFGSGTQLSVL.

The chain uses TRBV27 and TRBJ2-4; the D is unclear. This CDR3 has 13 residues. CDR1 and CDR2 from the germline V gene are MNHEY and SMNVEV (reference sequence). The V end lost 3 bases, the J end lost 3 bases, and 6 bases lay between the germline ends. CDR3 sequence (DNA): TGTGCCAGCAGTTTTTCCCGCAAAAACATTCAGTACTTC. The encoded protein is CASSFSRKNIQYF.

DNA for the CDR3: TGTGCCAGCAGTGGTCAGGGGTGGGTATCGGAGACCCAGTACTTC. This codes for CASSGQGWVSETQYF. The chain uses TRBV25-1 and TRBJ2-5, with D perhaps matching TRBD1 (6 bases). Germline CDR1 is MGHDK and CDR2 is SYGVNS. This CDR3 spans 15 amino acids. V lost 4 bases and J 5 bases, leaving 17 bases between the germline ends.

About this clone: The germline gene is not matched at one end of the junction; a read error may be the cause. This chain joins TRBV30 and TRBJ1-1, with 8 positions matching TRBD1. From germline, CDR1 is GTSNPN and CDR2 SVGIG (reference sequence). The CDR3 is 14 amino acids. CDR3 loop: CAWSLWQGAREVFF. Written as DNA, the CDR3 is TGTGCCTGGAGTCTCTGGCAGGGGGCTAGGGAAGTGTTCTTC.

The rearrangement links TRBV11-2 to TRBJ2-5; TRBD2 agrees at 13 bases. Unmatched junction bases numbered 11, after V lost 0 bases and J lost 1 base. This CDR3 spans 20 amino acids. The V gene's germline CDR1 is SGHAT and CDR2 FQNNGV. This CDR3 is CASSLEFRPGLAGFQETQYF. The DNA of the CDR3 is TGTGCCAGCAGCTTAGAGTTCAGGCCGGGACTAGCGGGGTTCCAAGAGACCCAGTACTTC. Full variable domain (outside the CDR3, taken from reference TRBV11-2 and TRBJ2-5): EAGVAQSPRYKIIEKRQSVAFWCNPISGHATLYWYQQILGQGPKLLIQFQNNGVVDDSQLPKDRFSAERLKGVDSTLKIQPAKLEDSAVYLCASSLEFRPGLAGFQETQYFGPGTRLLVL.

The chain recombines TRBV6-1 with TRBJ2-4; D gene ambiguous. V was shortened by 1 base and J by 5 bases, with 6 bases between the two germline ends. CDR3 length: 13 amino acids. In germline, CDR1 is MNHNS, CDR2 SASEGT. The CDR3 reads CASSEVSENIQYF. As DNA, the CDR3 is TGTGCCAGCAGTGAAGTCAGCGAAAACATTCAGTACTTC.

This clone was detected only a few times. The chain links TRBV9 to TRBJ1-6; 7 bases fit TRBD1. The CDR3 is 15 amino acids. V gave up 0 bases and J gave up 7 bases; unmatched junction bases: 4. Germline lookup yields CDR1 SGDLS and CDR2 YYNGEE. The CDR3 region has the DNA TGTGCCAGCAGCGTAGGTGGAGGGGGCAATTCACCCCTCCACTTT. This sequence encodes CASSVGGGGNSPLHF.